This TCR beta chain was found in a study of blood T cell repertoires in COVID-19. Study overall: Spain, Italy and the United States supplied samples that represented acute and convalescent COVID-19. The cDNA or gDNA used as material had been derived from T cells, B-cell-depleted T cells, or PBMCs.

This CDR3 has 13 amino acids. Produced via immunoSEQ multiplex PCR; TCRdb's table is partial and in-frame only. This sample has roughly 140,000 clones, with 70% to 90% found just once. Sample: peripheral blood. The receptor's source is a man aged 55 to 70 with active or convalescent COVID-19. The chain carries TRBV21-1 and TRBJ1-1. TRBV21-1 is marked as a pseudogene. CDR3 nucleotides: TGTGCCAGCAGCAAACCACTTCCCTCTGAAGCTTTCTTT. This sequence encodes CASSKPLPSEAFF.